This T cell receptor beta chain stems from a study of shared clonotypes between healthy human individuals (TCRdb year 2020). In the study overall: The cohort comprised a couple of women and a few men aged 18 to 49 years. For each donor, three plates each were used for CD4 naive and CD4 memory, two plates were used for CD8 naive, and one plate was used for CD8 memory. To estimate repertoire size and how much clonotype sharing occurs between individuals, the study deeply sequenced the blood TCR repertoires of about 5 healthy adults. To increase sequencing depth and limit assay-specific biases, TCR repertoire library preparation and sequencing were carried out by different laboratories using diverse techniques. Each donor's leukapheresis produced roughly between about 0.9 and 9.5 billion PBMCs. Findings and caveats that apply to the study as a whole: Higher generation probabilities were observed for clonotypes shared by all four sorted-subset donors than for non-shared clonotypes. Pairwise subsampling led to the expectation that sequencing depth would affect the degree of clonotype sharing among donors. Naive subsets generally had larger estimated clonotype richness than memory subsets. Sampling was restricted to blood, and TCR repertoires in tissue are likely to differ from TCR repertoires in blood. Because the study included only a small number of donors, the genetic and exposure-history diversity represented was limited. Across four donors, 4.5% to 6.5% of naive CD4, approximately 3.6% of naive CD8, around 2.5% of memory CD4, and approximately 0.4% of memory CD8 clonotypes were shared. Rarefaction of sorted-subset datasets indicated incomplete sequencing despite the large sequencing depth.

The germline V gene (reference sequence) provides CDR1 LNHDA and CDR2 SQIVND. The CDR3, from cysteine to phenylalanine, totals 15 residues. Only the CDR3 region is kept as DNA, spanning 45 bases read in frame from base 1. V is cut by 3 bases and J by 0 bases, and the space between the germline ends is 8 bases. Donors were healthy HIV-negative adults with no recently reported acute infections or vaccinations. Every donor was a Caucasian adult residing in Nashville, Tennessee, USA. CD4+ T cells were enriched by magnetic negative selection, after which naive cells were positively selected on CD45RA and the negative fraction was taken as the memory subset. After blood collection by leukapheresis, PBMCs were isolated using Ficoll-Histopaque density gradient centrifugation and then cryopreserved in the vapor phase of liquid nitrogen. Purity and quantity of every magnetically sorted T cell population were checked by analytical flow cytometry. Genomic DNA was isolated from every sorted fraction and measured by UV absorbance on a Nanodrop 2000c.

This clone was detected many times. Its binding antigen is unknown. Per-base quality was not reported, and no clone a single base away is much larger than it. The same CDR3 is also encoded by other DNA sequences in this sample. Using the deep immunoSEQ assay, TCR CDR3 regions were amplified from genomic DNA by multiplex PCR. Extracted genomic DNA from each cell subset was spread evenly across all wells of several immunoSEQ 96-well plates, with each plate serving as a replicate. For sorted subsets, about 200 ng genomic DNA, equal to tens of thousands of T cell genomes, was loaded into each replicate PCR. The purified libraries were quantified using a Qubit 3.0 fluorometer, sized with a Bioanalyzer 2100, and then quantified again using the KAPA Library Quantification kit. A separate single-read 150-cycle Illumina NextSeq 550 flow cell was used to sequence each immunoSEQ 96-well plate. The original methods were these. Because the immunoSEQ output held only junctional sequences and lacked quality scores, the filtering could not match the filtering applied to full-length reads. To assign V/J genes and CDR3, sequences were annotated using PyIR, a Python wrapper for IgBLAST v1.9, with IMGT germline references. Reads were filtered out if the reads had weak V/J assignments (E-value above 1e-6), no CDR3, stop codons, out-of-frame junctions, or ambiguous translated residues. A V3J clonotype was defined by an identical inferred V gene, J gene, and CDR3 amino acid sequence. Percentage overlap between repertoires was computed as shared unique clonotypes divided by the size of the smaller repertoire. RTK rarefaction, the Chao1 estimator, and Recon v2.1 estimates of unobserved clonotypes were used to assess repertoire richness. Generation probabilities for all TCRbeta clonotypes obtained by the gDNA method from four donors were computed using OLGA. TCRdb provides this immuneACCESS table in a form limited to in-frame rearrangements. Some clones are lacking; in checked studies, under half of them reflect an unresolved V gene, and why the rest are absent is not known. The DNA gave D and trimming, while V, J and clone size come from that table. The sample table contains around 350,000 clones; only one count was recorded for less than 85% of them. Clones ranked in the top ten supply about 10% of the sample.

Source material: memory CD4+ T cells sorted from blood. The cell subset or site label of this sample denotes: CD45RA-negative fraction. The chain couples TRBV19 to TRBJ2-2, with TRBD1 perhaps the D gene, on 6 matching bases. The receptor was derived from a man aged 30-40 years in good health. The CDR3 protein sequence reads: CASSIGGTNTGELFF. The DNA sequence follows: TGTGCCAGTAGTATTGGGGGCACGAACACCGGGGAGCTGTTTTTT. Joined to the reference TRBV19 and TRBJ2-2 proteins, this CDR3 gives the full variable domain: DGGITQSPKYLFRKEGQNVTLSCEQNLNHDAMYWYRQDPGQGLRLIYYSQIVNDFQKGDIAEGYSVSREKKESFPLTVTSAQKNPTAFYLCASSIGGTNTGELFFGEGSRLTVL.